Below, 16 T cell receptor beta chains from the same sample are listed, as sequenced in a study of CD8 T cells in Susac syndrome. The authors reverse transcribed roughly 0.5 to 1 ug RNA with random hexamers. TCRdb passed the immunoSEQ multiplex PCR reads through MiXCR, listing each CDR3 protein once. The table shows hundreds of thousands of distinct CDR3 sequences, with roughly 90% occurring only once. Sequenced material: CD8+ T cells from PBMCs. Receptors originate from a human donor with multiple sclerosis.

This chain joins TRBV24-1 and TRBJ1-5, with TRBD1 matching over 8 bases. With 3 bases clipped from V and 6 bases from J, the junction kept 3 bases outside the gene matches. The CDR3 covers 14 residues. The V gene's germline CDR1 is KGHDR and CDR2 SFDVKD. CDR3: CATSDQGAGQPQHF. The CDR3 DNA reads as TGTGCCACCAGTGATCAGGGGGCTGGTCAGCCCCAGCATTTT.

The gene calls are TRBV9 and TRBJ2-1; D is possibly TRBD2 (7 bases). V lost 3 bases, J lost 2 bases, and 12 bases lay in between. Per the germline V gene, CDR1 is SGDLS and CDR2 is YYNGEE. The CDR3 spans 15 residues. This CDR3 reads CASSEGGGAYNEQFF. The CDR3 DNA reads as TGTGCCAGCAGCGAGGGGGGAGGGGCCTACAATGAGCAGTTCTTC.

The CDR3 sequence is CASSRLAGGDEQFF. CDR3 DNA sequence: TGTGCCAGTAGTAGACTAGCGGGGGGGGATGAGCAGTTCTTC. The chain recombines TRBV19 with TRBJ2-1; 14 bases align to TRBD2. CDR1 and CDR2 from the germline V gene are LNHDA and SQIVND (reference sequence). The CDR3 extends over 14 amino acids. V was clipped by 4 bases and J by 8 bases; unmatched bases: 1.

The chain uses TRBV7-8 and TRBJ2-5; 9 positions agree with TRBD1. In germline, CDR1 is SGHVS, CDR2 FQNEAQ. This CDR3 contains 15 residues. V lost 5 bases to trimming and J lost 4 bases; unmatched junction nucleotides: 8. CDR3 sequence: CASSGGQGSGETQYF. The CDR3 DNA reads TGTGCCAGCAGCGGCGGACAGGGGTCTGGAGAGACCCAGTACTTC.

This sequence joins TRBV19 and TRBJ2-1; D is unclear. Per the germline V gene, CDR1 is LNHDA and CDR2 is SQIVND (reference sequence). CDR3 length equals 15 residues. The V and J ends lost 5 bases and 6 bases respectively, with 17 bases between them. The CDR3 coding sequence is TGTGCCAGTAGTTTCAGGAAGGAAGGGATCAATGAGCAGTTCTTC. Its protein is CASSFRKEGINEQFF.

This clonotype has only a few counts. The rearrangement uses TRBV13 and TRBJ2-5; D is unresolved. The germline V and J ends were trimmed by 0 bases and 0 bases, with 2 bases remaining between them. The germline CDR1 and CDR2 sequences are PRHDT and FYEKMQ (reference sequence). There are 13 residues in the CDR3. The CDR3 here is CASSLGDQETQYF. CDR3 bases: TGTGCCAGCAGCTTAGGGGACCAAGAGACCCAGTACTTC.

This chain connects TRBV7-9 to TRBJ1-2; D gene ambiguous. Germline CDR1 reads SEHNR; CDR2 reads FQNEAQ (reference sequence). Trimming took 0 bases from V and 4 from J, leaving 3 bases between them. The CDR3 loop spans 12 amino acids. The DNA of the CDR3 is TGTGCCAGCAGCTTAGCTCTCTATGGCTACACCTTC. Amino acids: CASSLALYGYTF.

CDR3 sequence (DNA): TGTGCCAGCAGCTTCCCTGAAGCTTTCTTT. Protein sequence: CASSFPEAFF. The chain employs TRBV7-9 and TRBJ1-1, with unresolved D. The CDR3 extends over 10 amino acids. CDR1 and CDR2 from the germline V gene are SEHNR and FQNEAQ (reference sequence). V shed 3 bases and J shed 6 bases, with 2 bases lying between them.

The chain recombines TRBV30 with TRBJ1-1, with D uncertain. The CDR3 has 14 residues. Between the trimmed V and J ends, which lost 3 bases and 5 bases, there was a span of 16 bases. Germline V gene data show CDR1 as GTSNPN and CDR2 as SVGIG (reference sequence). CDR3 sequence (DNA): TGTGCCTGGAGCGGGGTGACCTGGGGAACTGAAGCTTTCTTT. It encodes CAWSGVTWGTEAFF.

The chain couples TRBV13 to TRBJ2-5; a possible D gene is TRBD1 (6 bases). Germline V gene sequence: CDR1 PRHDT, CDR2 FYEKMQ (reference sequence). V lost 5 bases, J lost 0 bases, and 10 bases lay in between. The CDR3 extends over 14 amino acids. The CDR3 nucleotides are TGTGCCAGCAGCCAGACAGGCGACCAAGAGACCCAGTACTTC. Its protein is CASSQTGDQETQYF.

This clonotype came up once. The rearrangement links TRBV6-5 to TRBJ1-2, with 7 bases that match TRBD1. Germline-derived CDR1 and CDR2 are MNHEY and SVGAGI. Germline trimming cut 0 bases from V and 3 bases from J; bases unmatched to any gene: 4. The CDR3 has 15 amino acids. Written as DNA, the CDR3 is TGTGCCAGCAGTTACTCTACAGGGGCCCACTATGGCTACACCTTC. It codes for CASSYSTGAHYGYTF.

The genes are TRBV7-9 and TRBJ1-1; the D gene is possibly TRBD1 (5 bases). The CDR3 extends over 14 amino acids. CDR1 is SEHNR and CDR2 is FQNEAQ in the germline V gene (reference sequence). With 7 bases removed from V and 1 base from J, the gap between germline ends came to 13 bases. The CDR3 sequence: CASKQAYGNTEAFF. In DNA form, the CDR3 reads TGTGCCAGCAAACAGGCGTATGGGAACACTGAAGCTTTCTTT.

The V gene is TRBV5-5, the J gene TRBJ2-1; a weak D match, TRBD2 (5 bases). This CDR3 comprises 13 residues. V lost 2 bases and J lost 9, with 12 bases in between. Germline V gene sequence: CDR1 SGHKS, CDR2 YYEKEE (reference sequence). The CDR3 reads CASSFGNVGEQFF. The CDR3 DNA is TGTGCCAGCAGCTTCGGGAACGTCGGTGAGCAGTTCTTC.

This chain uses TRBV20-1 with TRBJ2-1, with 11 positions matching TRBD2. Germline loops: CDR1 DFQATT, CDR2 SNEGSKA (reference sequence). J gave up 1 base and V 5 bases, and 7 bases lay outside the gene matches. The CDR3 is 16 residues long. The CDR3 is CSALSGGALSYNEQFF. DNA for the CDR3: TGCAGTGCTCTTAGCGGGGGGGCCTTGTCCTACAATGAGCAGTTCTTC.

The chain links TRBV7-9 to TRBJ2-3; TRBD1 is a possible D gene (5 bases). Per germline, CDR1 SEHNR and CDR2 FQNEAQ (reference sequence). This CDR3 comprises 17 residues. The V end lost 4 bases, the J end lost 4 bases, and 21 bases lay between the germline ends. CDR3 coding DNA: TGTGCCAGCAGCTCCCCTTCGCTTCCCCTCAGGGCAGATACGCAGTATTTT. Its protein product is CASSSPSLPLRADTQYF. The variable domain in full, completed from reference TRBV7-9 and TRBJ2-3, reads DTGVSQNPRHKITKRGQNVTFRCDPISEHNRLYWYRQTLGQGPEFLTYFQNEAQLEKSRLLSDRFSAERPKGSFSTLEIQRTEQGDSAMYLCASSSPSLPLRADTQYFGPGTRLTVL.

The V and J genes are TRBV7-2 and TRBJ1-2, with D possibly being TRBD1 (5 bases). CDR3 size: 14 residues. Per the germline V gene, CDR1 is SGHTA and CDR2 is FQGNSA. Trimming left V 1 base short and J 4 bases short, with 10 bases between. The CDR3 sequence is CASSLDWGPYGYTF. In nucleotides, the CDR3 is TGTGCCAGCAGCTTAGACTGGGGACCCTATGGCTACACCTTC.